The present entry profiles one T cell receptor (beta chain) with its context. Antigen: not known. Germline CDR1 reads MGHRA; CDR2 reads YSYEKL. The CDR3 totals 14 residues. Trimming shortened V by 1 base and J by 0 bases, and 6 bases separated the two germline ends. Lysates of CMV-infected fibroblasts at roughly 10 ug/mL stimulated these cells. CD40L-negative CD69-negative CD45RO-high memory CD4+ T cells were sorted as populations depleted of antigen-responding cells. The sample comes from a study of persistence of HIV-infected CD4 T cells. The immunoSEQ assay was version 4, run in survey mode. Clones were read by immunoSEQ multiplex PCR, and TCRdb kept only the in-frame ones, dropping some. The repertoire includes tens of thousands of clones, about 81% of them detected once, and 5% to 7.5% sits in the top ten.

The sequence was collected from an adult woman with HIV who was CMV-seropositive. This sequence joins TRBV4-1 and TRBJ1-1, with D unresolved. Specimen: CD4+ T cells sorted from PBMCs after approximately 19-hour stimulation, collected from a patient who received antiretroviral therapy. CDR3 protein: CASSQAYMNTEAFF. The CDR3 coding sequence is TGCGCCAGCAGCCAAGCCTACATGAACACTGAAGCTTTCTTT.